This passage covers 30 T cell receptor beta chains from one sample sequenced in a study of blood T cell repertoires in COVID-19. Repertoires were generated with immunoSEQ multiplex PCR, while TCRdb's copy carries only in-frame clones and drops some. The sample has some 120,000 clones, 90% seen once. Sequences were obtained from peripheral blood. These receptors all come from a man aged 50-60 years with active COVID-19.

This rearrangement joins TRBV10-3 to TRBJ2-2; TRBD1 agrees at 10 bases. CDR1 ENHRY and CDR2 SYGVKD come from the germline V gene. J lost 5 bases, V lost 6 bases, and 0 bases had no gene match. The CDR3 consists of 13 residues. The CDR3 protein is CAIRGQGTGELFF. As DNA, the CDR3 is TGTGCCATCAGGGGACAGGGGACCGGGGAGCTGTTTTTT.

V and J are TRBV7-2 and TRBJ2-2, with 7 bases fitting TRBD2. CDR3 size: 16 residues. V lost 3 bases to trimming and J lost 4 bases; unmatched junction nucleotides: 8. CDR1 SGHTA and CDR2 FQGNSA come from the germline V gene. The CDR3, as DNA: TGTGCCAGCAGCTTTGAAGGAGGGAGGGTCACCGGGGAGCTGTTTTTT. Its protein product is CASSFEGGRVTGELFF.

In its sample, this clone was seen once. V usage is TRBV5-1 and J usage is TRBJ2-5; TRBD2 matches at 14 bases. J gave up 3 bases and V 4 bases, and 11 bases lay outside the gene matches. Germline V gene sequence: CDR1 SGHRS, CDR2 YFSETQ. The CDR3 spans 18 residues. The CDR3 spells CASSPDGGLAGVKETQYF. In DNA form, the CDR3 reads TGCGCCAGCAGCCCCGATGGGGGACTAGCGGGGGTAAAAGAGACCCAGTACTTC.

This clone was seen a single time. This chain joins TRBV24-1 and TRBJ1-2, with 10 bases that match TRBD1. The germline CDR1 and CDR2 sequences are KGHDR and SFDVKD. V was pared by 8 bases and J by 8 bases, with 16 bases of the junction left unmatched. CDR3 size: 16 residues. The CDR3 DNA sequence: TGTGCCACCATGACCGGGACAGGGGATATCGTATCGGGCTACACCTTC. Protein product: CATMTGTGDIVSGYTF.

This clone came up a few times. J is TRBJ2-1 and V is TRBV28, with TRBD2 matching over 15 bases. This CDR3 region has 17 residues. Germline CDR1 and CDR2: MDHEN and SYDVKM. Trimming took 5 bases from V and 9 from J; bases not matched to a gene: 11. CDR3 bases: TGTGCCAGCAGTCAACTCGGGACTAGCGGGAGGTCGGTTGAGCAGTTCTTC. It yields the protein CASSQLGTSGRSVEQFF.

The table lists this clone with a count of one. The chain employs TRBV5-4 and TRBJ2-5; 7 nucleotides match TRBD2. Germline CDR1 is SGHNT and CDR2 is YYREEE (reference sequence). The CDR3 runs to 16 residues. J lost 2 bases, V lost 2 bases, and 9 bases had no gene match. CDR3: CASSLLATKLQETQYF. The CDR3 DNA reads as TGTGCCAGCAGCTTACTAGCGACAAAGCTGCAAGAGACCCAGTACTTC. Drawing the rest from reference TRBV5-4 and TRBJ2-5, the complete variable domain is ETGVTQSPTHLIKTRGQQVTLRCSSQSGHNTVSWYQQALGQGPQFIFQYYREEENGRGNFPPRFSGLQFPNYSSELNVNALELDDSALYLCASSLLATKLQETQYFGPGTRLLVL.

This rearrangement joins TRBV25-1 to TRBJ2-1; 8 nucleotides agree with TRBD1. The CDR3 runs to 14 residues. Germline CDR1 and CDR2: MGHDK and SYGVNS. With 4 bases clipped from V and 5 bases from J, the junction kept 4 bases outside the gene matches. CDR3 residues: CASSGDRSHNEQFF. The CDR3 coding sequence is TGTGCCAGCAGTGGGGACAGGAGCCACAATGAGCAGTTCTTC.

This rearrangement joins TRBV7-9 to TRBJ1-1; 9 bases align to TRBD1. Germline V lookup: CDR1 SEHNR, CDR2 FQNEAQ (reference sequence). J lost 5 bases, V lost 5 bases, and 3 bases had no gene match. The CDR3 covers 13 residues. The CDR3 loop reads CASSRTGVTEAFF. For the CDR3, the DNA is TGTGCCAGCAGCAGGACAGGGGTGACTGAAGCTTTCTTT.

The chain couples TRBV4-1 to TRBJ1-2; 8 bases are shared with TRBD1. Germline lookup yields CDR1 MGHRA and CDR2 YSYEKL. The CDR3 loop spans 15 amino acids. J gave up 4 bases and V 3 bases, and 7 bases lay outside the gene matches. CDR3 coding DNA: TGCGCCAGCAGCCACCCAGGGGGCTTGGTCTATGGCTACACCTTC. As protein: CASSHPGGLVYGYTF.

The genes are TRBV27 and TRBJ2-2; D is unclear. Between the trimmed V and J ends, which lost 0 bases and 2 bases, there was a span of 13 bases. The CDR3 consists of 17 residues. Germline V gives CDR1 MNHEY, CDR2 SMNVEV (reference sequence). The CDR3 sequence: CASSLSRVASNTGELFF. The CDR3 bases are TGTGCCAGCAGTTTATCCCGGGTAGCCTCTAACACCGGGGAGCTGTTTTTT.

This clone was seen a single time. This chain connects TRBV29-1 to TRBJ1-2; 10 nucleotides line up with TRBD1. J was trimmed by 7 bases and V by 4 bases; bases with no gene match: 9. This CDR3 comprises 14 residues. The germline V gene encodes CDR1 SQVTM and CDR2 ANQGSEA. CDR3 coding DNA: TGCAGCGTTGTCGGGGGACAGGGGTTGAGTGGCTACACCTTC. Residues: CSVVGGQGLSGYTF. Full variable domain (outside the CDR3, taken from reference TRBV29-1 and TRBJ1-2): SAVISQKPSRDICQRGTSLTIQCQVDSQVTMMFWYRQQPGQSLTLIATANQGSEATYESGFVIDKFPISRPNLTFSTLTVSNMSPEDSSIYLCSVVGGQGLSGYTFGSGTRLTVV.

This chain links TRBV2 with TRBJ2-1; 10 bases map to TRBD2. CDR1 is SNHLY and CDR2 is FYNNEI in the germline V gene. After removal of 0 bases from V and 6 bases from J, the junction contained 8 bases not matched to a gene. The CDR3 covers 17 residues. The CDR3 DNA reads TGTGCCAGCAGTGAAGCGAGGGAGACTAGCGGGCTCAATGAGCAGTTCTTC. Amino acids: CASSEARETSGLNEQFF.

This clone has just a few counts. This rearrangement joins TRBV7-9 to TRBJ2-1, with TRBD2 identical over 12 bases. CDR1 and CDR2 from the germline V gene are SEHNR and FQNEAQ (reference sequence). The CDR3 is 16 residues long. V was pared by 4 bases and J by 6 bases, with 7 bases of the junction left unmatched. The chain's CDR3 is CASSSRLAGVRNEQFF. CDR3 in DNA: TGTGCCAGCAGCTCCAGACTAGCGGGGGTTCGCAATGAGCAGTTCTTC.

The chain combines TRBV3-1 (or the pseudogene TRBV3-2) with TRBJ1-3; D not certain. Germline CDR1 reads LGHDT; CDR2 reads YNNKEL (reference sequence). V was trimmed by 0 bases and J by 0 bases, leaving 6 bases between them. The CDR3 loop spans 15 amino acids. This CDR3 is CASSQDSRSGNTIYF. CDR3 DNA sequence: TGTGCCAGCAGCCAAGATTCGCGCTCTGGAAACACCATATATTTT.

Only a few counts were recorded for this clone. The rearrangement uses TRBV5-1 and TRBJ2-3; TRBD2 matches 16 bases. CDR3 size: 18 residues. Germline assignment: CDR1 SGHRS and CDR2 YFSETQ. V was clipped by 3 bases and J by 2 bases; unmatched bases: 6. The CDR3 DNA follows: TGCGCCAGCAGCTCGGGACTAGCGGGGGGGTTATTCACAGATACGCAGTATTTT. It codes for CASSSGLAGGLFTDTQYF. The whole variable domain, remainder taken from reference TRBV5-1 and TRBJ2-3, is KAGVTQTPRYLIKTRGQQVTLSCSPISGHRSVSWYQQTPGQGLQFLFEYFSETQRNKGNFPGRFSGRQFSNSRSEMNVSTLELGDSALYLCASSSGLAGGLFTDTQYFGPGTRLTVL.

The rearrangement uses TRBV11-2 and TRBJ2-5, with D possibly matching TRBD1 (6 bases). The CDR3 is 15 residues long. Germline V gives CDR1 SGHAT, CDR2 FQNNGV. With 6 bases removed from V and 5 bases from J, the gap between germline ends came to 19 bases. CDR3 loop: CASSSQGFRGETQYF. In nucleotides, the CDR3 is TGTGCCAGCAGTTCTCAGGGCTTTAGGGGGGAGACCCAGTACTTC.

The chain combines TRBV7-3 with TRBJ2-1; TRBD2 aligns across 9 bases. V shed 4 bases, J shed 6 bases, and the junction held 10 bases outside the gene matches. The CDR3 covers 16 residues. Germline CDR1 and CDR2: SGHTA and FQGTGA. The CDR3 loop reads CASSSTGTSHTNEQFF. CDR3 sequence (DNA): TGTGCCAGCAGCTCAACCGGGACTAGCCACACCAATGAGCAGTTCTTC.

This clone was seen more than once but under ten times. The chain recombines TRBV6-4 with TRBJ2-1; D may be TRBD2 (5 bases). From germline, CDR1 is MRHNA and CDR2 SNTAGT. The length of the CDR3 is 16 residues. V shed 6 bases and J shed 5 bases, with 20 bases lying between them. The CDR3 protein is CASRSGPWWSHNEQFF. CDR3 bases: TGTGCCAGCAGGAGCGGCCCCTGGTGGAGCCACAATGAGCAGTTCTTC.

In this sample, this clone turned up once. The chain employs TRBV5-6 and TRBJ1-2; D not certain. This CDR3 contains 14 residues. Germline loops: CDR1 SGHDT, CDR2 YYEEEE. V lost 4 bases, J lost 4 bases, and 14 bases lay in between. The CDR3 nucleotides are TGTGCCAGCAGCCGGGGAGGAATCCCCTATGGCTACACCTTC. Translation gives CASSRGGIPYGYTF.

The chain uses TRBV4-1 and TRBJ1-4, with D perhaps matching TRBD1 (6 bases). This CDR3 has 16 residues. V lost 4 bases to trimming and J lost 8 bases, with 20 bases between them. CDR1 is MGHRA, CDR2 YSYEKL, per germline. The CDR3 nucleotides are TGCGCCAGCAGCCGCGACCCGGGACAAGGTTCCGAAAAACTGTTTTTT. As protein: CASSRDPGQGSEKLFF.

The CDR3 nucleotides read TGCGCCAGCAGCTTAGTCGTGGGGGGAGATACGCAGTATTTT. It is translated as CASSLVVGGDTQYF. The chain is built from TRBV5-1 and TRBJ2-3; tentatively, D is TRBD2 (6 bases). Trimming cost V 2 bases and J 5 bases, with 12 bases left between them. This CDR3 has 14 residues. The germline V gene has CDR1 SGHRS and CDR2 YFSETQ. Full variable domain (missing parts from reference TRBV5-1 and TRBJ2-3): KAGVTQTPRYLIKTRGQQVTLSCSPISGHRSVSWYQQTPGQGLQFLFEYFSETQRNKGNFPGRFSGRQFSNSRSEMNVSTLELGDSALYLCASSLVVGGDTQYFGPGTRLTVL.

This chain links TRBV18 with TRBJ1-4, with 7 bases lining up with TRBD1. V dropped 3 bases and J dropped 6; count of bases not matched to a gene: 1. Germline V lookup: CDR1 KGHSH, CDR2 LQKENI. The CDR3 has 13 amino acids. The CDR3 nucleotides read TGTGCCAGCTCACCGGGACAGCATGAAAAACTGTTTTTT. Protein sequence: CASSPGQHEKLFF.

This clone was recorded a few times. V is TRBV5-1 and J is TRBJ2-1; 8 nucleotides match TRBD1. Germline V CDR1 and CDR2: SGHRS, YFSETQ. The CDR3 length is 14 residues. V shed 0 bases, J shed 7 bases, and the junction held 3 bases outside the gene matches. The chain's CDR3 is CASSLADRVNEQFF. CDR3 sequence (DNA): TGCGCCAGCAGCTTGGCGGACAGGGTTAATGAGCAGTTCTTC.

The chain's CDR3 is CASSLWQDTDTQYF. The DNA for the CDR3 is TGTGCCAGCAGCTTATGGCAAGACACAGATACGCAGTATTTT. The chain uses TRBV7-2 and TRBJ2-3; D uncertain. From germline, CDR1 is SGHTA and CDR2 FQGNSA. The CDR3 spans 14 residues. V was clipped by 2 bases and J by 2 bases, with 8 bases between them.

A note on this clone: One end of the junction varies from germline; a read error may be responsible. The rearrangement uses TRBV7-2 and TRBJ2-3; D may match TRBD1 or TRBD2 (6 bases each). This CDR3 region has 15 residues. Germline V gives CDR1 SGHTA, CDR2 FQGNSA. The chain's CDR3 is CASSVAVSGADTQYF. Written as DNA, the CDR3 is TGTGCCAGCAGCGTAGCGGTCTCAGGGGCAGATACGCAGTATTTT.

The chain links TRBV7-9 to TRBJ2-7; D gene uncertain. Trimming left V 5 bases short and J 2 bases short, with 7 bases between. The germline CDR1 and CDR2 sequences are SEHNR and FQNEAQ (reference sequence). The CDR3 length is 12 residues. CDR3 protein: CASSPVTYEQYF. DNA for the CDR3: TGTGCCAGCAGCCCGGTCACCTACGAGCAGTACTTC.

The chain has TRBV27 and TRBJ2-1; 8 nucleotides line up with TRBD1. Germline V gives CDR1 MNHEY, CDR2 SMNVEV (reference sequence). Unmatched junction bases numbered 11, after V lost 3 bases and J lost 10 bases. This CDR3 spans 15 amino acids. DNA of the CDR3: TGTGCCAGCAGTTTGGGACAGGCAAAATTTAGGGAGCAGTTCTTC. It yields the protein CASSLGQAKFREQFF.

This clone was seen more than once but under ten times. The genes are TRBV7-9 and TRBJ2-5; 8 positions match TRBD2. The germline gives CDR1 SEHNR, CDR2 FQNEAQ (reference sequence). The CDR3 extends over 13 amino acids. The ends lost 3 bases at V and 5 bases at J; junction bases unmatched: 2. In DNA form, the CDR3 reads TGTGCCAGCAGCTTCTCGGGGGGGGAGACCCAGTACTTC. This translates into CASSFSGGETQYF.

The chain uses TRBV5-1 and TRBJ2-2, with TRBD2 identical over 7 bases. Trimming at V came to 1 base and at J to 8 bases, leaving 11 bases not matched to a gene. There are 16 residues in the CDR3. CDR1 and CDR2 from the germline V gene are SGHRS and YFSETQ. The CDR3 nucleotides are TGCGCCAGCAGCTTGCGGACGGGACTACAAGGAGGGGAGCTGTTTTTT. Translating it yields CASSLRTGLQGGELFF.

V and J are TRBV24-1 and TRBJ2-1; D may be TRBD1 (6 bases). Trimming stripped 4 bases from V and 6 bases from J, with 15 bases between. CDR1 KGHDR and CDR2 SFDVKD come from the germline V gene. This CDR3 comprises 15 residues. The CDR3 coding sequence is TGTGCCACCAGTGACCAGTCCGGGACACCCAATGAGCAGTTCTTC. Protein sequence: CATSDQSGTPNEQFF.